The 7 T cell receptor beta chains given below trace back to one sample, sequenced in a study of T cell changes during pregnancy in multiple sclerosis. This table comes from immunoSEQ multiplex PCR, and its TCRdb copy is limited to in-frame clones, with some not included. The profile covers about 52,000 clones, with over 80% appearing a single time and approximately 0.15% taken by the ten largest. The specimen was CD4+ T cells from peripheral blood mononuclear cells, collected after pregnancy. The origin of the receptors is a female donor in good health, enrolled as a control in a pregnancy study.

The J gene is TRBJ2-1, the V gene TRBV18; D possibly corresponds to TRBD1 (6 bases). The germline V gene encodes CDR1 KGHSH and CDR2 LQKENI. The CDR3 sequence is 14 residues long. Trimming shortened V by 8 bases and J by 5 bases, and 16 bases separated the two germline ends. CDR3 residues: CASVSGQQDNEQFF. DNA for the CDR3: TGTGCCAGCGTAAGCGGACAGCAAGACAATGAGCAGTTCTTC.

CDR3 residues: CASSDGGRGGNTIYF. The CDR3 nucleotides read TGTGCCAGCAGCGACGGAGGGAGGGGAGGAAACACCATATATTTT. This rearrangement joins TRBV6-1 to TRBJ1-3, with D possibly matching TRBD1 (5 bases). Trimming shortened V by 6 bases and J by 4 bases, and 16 bases separated the two germline ends. The CDR3 covers 15 residues. CDR1 is MNHNS, CDR2 SASEGT, per germline.

As DNA, the CDR3 is TGCGCCAGCAGCTGGGCCGAGACCCAGTACTTC. Translation: CASSWAETQYF. The chain employs TRBV5-1 and TRBJ2-5; D is unresolved. V gave up 3 bases and J gave up 5 bases, with 5 bases separating them. This CDR3 spans 11 amino acids. Per the germline V gene, CDR1 is SGHRS and CDR2 is YFSETQ.

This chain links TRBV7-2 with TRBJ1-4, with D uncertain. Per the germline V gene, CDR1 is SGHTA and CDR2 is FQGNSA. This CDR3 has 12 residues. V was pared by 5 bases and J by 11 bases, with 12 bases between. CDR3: CASSTYGGKLFF. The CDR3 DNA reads TGTGCCAGCAGCACATATGGAGGGAAACTGTTTTTT.

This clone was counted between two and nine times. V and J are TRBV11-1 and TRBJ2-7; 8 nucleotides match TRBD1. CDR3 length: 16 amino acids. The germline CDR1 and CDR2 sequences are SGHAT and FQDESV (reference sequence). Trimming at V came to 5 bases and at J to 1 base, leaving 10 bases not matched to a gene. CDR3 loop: CASSKAPGQASYEQYF. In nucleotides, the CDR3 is TGTGCCAGCAGCAAAGCCCCGGGACAGGCTTCCTACGAGCAGTACTTC.

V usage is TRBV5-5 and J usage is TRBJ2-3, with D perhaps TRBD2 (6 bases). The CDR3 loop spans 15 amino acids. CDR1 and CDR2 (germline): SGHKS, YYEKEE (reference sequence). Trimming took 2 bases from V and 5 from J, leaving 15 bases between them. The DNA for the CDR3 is TGTGCCAGCAGCTTCCTACTAGCACCTCGAGATACGCAGTATTTT. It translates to CASSFLLAPRDTQYF.

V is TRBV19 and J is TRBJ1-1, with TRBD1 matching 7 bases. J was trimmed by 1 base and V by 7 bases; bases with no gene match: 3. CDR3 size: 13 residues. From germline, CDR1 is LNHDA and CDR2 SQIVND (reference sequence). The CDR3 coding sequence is TGTGCCAGTAAGAGGGGGCAGAACACTGAAGCTTTCTTT. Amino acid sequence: CASKRGQNTEAFF.